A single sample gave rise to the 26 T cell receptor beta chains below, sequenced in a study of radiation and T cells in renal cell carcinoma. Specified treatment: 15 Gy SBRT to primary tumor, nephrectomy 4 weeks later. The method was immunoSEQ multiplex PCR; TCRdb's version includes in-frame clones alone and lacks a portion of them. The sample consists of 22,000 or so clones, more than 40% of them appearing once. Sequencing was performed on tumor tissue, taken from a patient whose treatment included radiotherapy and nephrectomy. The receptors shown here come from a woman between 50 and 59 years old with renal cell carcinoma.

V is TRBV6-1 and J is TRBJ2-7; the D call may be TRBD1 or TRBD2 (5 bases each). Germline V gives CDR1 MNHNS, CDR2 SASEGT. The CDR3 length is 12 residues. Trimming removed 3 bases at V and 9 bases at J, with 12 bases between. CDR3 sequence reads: CASSETSGRQYF. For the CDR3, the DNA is TGTGCCAGCAGTGAGACGTCAGGGAGGCAGTACTTC.

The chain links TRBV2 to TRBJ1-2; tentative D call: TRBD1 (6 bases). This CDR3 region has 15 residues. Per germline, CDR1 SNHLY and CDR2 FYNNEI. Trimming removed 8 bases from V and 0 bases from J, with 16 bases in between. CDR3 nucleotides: TGTGCCAGCCCGAAAGGGGGGGCCGCTAACTATGGCTACACCTTC. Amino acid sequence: CASPKGGAANYGYTF.

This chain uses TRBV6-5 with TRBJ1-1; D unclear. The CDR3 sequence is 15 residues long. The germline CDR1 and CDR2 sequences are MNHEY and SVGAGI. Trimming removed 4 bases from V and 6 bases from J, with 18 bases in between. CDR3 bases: TGTGCCAGCAGTTTTTCCAAGGCGGGCATCGCTGAAGCTTTCTTT. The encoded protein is CASSFSKAGIAEAFF.

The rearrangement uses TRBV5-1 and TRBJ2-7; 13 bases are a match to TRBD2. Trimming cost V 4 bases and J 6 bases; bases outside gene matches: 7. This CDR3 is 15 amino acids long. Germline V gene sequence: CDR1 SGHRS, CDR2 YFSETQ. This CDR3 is CASSRVTSGGSEQYF. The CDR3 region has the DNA TGCGCCAGCAGCCGCGTGACTAGCGGGGGGTCCGAGCAGTACTTC.

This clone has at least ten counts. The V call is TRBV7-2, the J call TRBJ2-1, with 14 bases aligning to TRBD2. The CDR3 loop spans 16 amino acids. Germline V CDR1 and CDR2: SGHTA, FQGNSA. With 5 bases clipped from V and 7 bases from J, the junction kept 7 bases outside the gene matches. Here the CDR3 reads CASSPRLAGGPNEQFF. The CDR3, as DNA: TGTGCCAGCAGCCCACGACTAGCGGGGGGGCCTAATGAGCAGTTCTTC. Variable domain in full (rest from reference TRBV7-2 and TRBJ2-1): GAGVSQSPSNKVTEKGKDVELRCDPISGHTALYWYRQSLGQGLEFLIYFQGNSAPDKSGLPSDRFSAERTGGSVSTLTIQRTQQEDSAVYLCASSPRLAGGPNEQFFGPGTRLTVL.

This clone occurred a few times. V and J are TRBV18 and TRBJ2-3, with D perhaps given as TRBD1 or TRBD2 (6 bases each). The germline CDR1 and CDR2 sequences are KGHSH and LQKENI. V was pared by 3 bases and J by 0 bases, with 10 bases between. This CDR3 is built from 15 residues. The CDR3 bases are TGTGCCAGCTCACCGGTAGGGGGGAGCACAGATACGCAGTATTTT. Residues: CASSPVGGSTDTQYF.

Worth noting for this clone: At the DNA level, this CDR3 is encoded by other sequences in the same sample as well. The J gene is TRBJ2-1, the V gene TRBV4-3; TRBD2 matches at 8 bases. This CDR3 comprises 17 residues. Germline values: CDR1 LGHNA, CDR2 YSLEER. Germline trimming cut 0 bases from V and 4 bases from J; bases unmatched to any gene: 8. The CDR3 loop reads CASSQDLISGGYNEQFF. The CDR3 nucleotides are TGCGCCAGCAGCCAAGATCTTATCAGCGGGGGATACAATGAGCAGTTCTTC.

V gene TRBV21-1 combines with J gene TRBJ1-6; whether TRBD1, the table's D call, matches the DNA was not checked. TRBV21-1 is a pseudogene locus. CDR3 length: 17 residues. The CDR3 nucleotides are TGTGCCAGCAGCCCCCGGACAGTAGCTTCGTATAATTCACCCCTCCACTTT. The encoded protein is CASSPRTVASYNSPLHF.

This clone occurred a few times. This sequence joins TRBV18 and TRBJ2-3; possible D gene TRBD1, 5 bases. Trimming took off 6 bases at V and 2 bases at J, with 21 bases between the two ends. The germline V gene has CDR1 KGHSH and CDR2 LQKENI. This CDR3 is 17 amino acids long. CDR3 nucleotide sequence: TGTGCCAGCTCGATGGCGATGGGCAGGGTTTTCACAGATACGCAGTATTTT. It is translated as CASSMAMGRVFTDTQYF.

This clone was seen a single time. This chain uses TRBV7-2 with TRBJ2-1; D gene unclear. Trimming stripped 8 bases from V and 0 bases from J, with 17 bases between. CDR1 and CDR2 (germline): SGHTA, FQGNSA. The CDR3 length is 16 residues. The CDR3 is CASLVGQQSSYNEQFF. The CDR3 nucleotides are TGTGCCAGCCTGGTGGGCCAACAGAGCTCCTACAATGAGCAGTTCTTC.

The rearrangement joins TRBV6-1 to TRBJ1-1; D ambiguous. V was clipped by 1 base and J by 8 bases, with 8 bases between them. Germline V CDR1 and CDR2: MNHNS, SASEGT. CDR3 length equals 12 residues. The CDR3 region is CASSEGAYEAFF. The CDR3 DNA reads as TGTGCCAGCAGTGAAGGAGCCTACGAAGCTTTCTTT.

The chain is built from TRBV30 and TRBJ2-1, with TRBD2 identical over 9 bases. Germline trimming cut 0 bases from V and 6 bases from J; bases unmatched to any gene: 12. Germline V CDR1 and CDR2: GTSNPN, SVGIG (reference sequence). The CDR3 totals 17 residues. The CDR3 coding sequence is TGTGCCTGGAGTGTACTGCGGGGGGGCCCTTGGGGCAATGAGCAGTTCTTC. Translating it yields CAWSVLRGGPWGNEQFF.

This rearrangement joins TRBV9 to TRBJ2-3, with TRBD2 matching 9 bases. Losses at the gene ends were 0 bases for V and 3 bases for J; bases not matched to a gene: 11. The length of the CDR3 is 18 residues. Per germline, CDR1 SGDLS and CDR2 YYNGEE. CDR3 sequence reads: CASSVVGSGGPITDTQYF. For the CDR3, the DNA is TGTGCCAGCAGCGTAGTAGGAAGCGGGGGGCCTATAACAGATACGCAGTATTTT.

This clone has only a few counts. CDR3 region: CASSLMRGPTYEQYF. The CDR3 DNA sequence: TGTGCCAGCAGCTTAATGCGGGGTCCGACCTACGAGCAGTACTTC. The chain employs TRBV11-1 and TRBJ2-7, with a possible D match to TRBD2 (6 bases). The CDR3 contains 15 residues. Trimming removed 2 bases from V and 2 bases from J, with 13 bases in between. Germline assignment: CDR1 SGHAT and CDR2 FQDESV (reference sequence). Variable domain in full (rest from reference TRBV11-1 and TRBJ2-7): EAEVAQSPRYKITEKSQAVAFWCDPISGHATLYWYRQILGQGPELLVQFQDESVVDDSQLPKDRFSAERLKGVDSTLKIQPAELGDSAMYLCASSLMRGPTYEQYFGPGTRLTVT.

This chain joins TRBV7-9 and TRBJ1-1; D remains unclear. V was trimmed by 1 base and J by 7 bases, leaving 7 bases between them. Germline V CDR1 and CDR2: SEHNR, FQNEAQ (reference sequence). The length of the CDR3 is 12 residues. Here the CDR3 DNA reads TGTGCCAGCAGCTTAGGAGGAGTTGAAGCTTTCTTT. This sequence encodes CASSLGGVEAFF.

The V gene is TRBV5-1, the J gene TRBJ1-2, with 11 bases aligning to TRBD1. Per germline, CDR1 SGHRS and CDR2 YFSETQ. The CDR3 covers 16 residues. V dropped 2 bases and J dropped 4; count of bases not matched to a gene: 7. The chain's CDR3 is CASSLNPGTGGYGYTF. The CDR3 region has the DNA TGCGCCAGCAGCTTAAATCCCGGGACAGGGGGCTATGGCTACACCTTC.

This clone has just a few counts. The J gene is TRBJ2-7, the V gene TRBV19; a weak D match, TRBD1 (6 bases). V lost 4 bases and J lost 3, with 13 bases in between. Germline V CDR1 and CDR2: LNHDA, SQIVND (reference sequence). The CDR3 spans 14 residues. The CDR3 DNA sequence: TGTGCCAGTAGTACCCGGGACATGGTCTACGAGCAGTACTTC. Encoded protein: CASSTRDMVYEQYF.

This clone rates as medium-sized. CDR3 loop: CASSYGTGAGELFF. The CDR3 DNA is TGTGCCAGTAGTTACGGGACAGGGGCCGGGGAGCTGTTTTTT. V gene TRBV19 combines with J gene TRBJ2-2, with TRBD1 matching 10 bases. The CDR3 consists of 14 residues. Germline CDR1 is LNHDA and CDR2 is SQIVND (reference sequence). The V segment lost 5 bases and the J segment 6 bases; nucleotides outside the gene matches: 3.

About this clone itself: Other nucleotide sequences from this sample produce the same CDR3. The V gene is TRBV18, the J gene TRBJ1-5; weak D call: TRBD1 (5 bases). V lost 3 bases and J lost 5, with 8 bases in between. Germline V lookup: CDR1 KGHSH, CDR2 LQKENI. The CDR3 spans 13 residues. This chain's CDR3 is CASSPRVDQPQHF. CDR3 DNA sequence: TGTGCCAGCTCACCCAGGGTTGATCAGCCCCAGCATTTT.

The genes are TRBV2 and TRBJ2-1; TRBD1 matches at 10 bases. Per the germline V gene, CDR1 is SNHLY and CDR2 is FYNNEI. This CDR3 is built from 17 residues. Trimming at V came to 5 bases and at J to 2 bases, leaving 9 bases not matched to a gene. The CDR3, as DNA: TGTGCCAGCAGTTCACCGGGACAGGGGAACCCCTACAATGAGCAGTTCTTC. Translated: CASSSPGQGNPYNEQFF.

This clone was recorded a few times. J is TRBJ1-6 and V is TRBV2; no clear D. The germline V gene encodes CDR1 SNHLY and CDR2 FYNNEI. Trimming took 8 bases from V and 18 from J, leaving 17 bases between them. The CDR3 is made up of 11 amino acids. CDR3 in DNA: TGTGCCAGCGACATTCAACCAGATCGCCACTTT. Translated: CASDIQPDRHF.

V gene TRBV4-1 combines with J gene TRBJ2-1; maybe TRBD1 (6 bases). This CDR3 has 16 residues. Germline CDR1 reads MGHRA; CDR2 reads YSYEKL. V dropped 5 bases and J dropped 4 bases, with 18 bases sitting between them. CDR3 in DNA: TGCGCCAGCAGCTCCCGGCGTCAGGGGTATTACAATGAGCAGTTCTTC. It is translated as CASSSRRQGYYNEQFF.

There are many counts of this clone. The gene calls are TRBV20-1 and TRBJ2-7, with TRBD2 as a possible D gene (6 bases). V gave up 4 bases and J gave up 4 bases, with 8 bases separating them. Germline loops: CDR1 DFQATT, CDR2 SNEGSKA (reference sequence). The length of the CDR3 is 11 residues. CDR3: CSAIRGYEQYF. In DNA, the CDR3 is TGCAGTGCTATCCGGGGGTACGAGCAGTACTTC.

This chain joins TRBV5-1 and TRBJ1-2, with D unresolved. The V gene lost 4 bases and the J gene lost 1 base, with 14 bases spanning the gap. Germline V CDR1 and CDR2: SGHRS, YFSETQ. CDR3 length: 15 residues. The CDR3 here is CASSPGLSNNYGYTF. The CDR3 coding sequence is TGCGCCAGCAGCCCAGGACTGAGCAATAACTATGGCTACACCTTC.

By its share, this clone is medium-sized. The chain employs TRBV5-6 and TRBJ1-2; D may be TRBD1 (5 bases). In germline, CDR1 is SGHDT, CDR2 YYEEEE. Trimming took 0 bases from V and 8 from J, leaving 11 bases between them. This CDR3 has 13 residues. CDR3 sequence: CASSLAGARGYTF. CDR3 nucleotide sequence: TGTGCCAGCAGCTTGGCCGGGGCTCGGGGCTACACCTTC.

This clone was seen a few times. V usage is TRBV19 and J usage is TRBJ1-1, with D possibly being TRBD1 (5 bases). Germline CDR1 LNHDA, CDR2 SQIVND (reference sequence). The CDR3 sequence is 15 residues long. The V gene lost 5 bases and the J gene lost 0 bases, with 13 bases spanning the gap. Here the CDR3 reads CASSVATDLNTEAFF. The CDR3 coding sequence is TGTGCCAGTAGTGTGGCGACAGATCTGAACACTGAAGCTTTCTTT.